This TCR beta chain was captured by sequencing in a study of CD8 T cells in Susac syndrome. General study findings and limits: The number of individuals included in the study's TCR sequencing and HLA analysis was acknowledged as relatively small.

After extraction with the RNeasy kit, roughly 0.45 to 1 ug of the RNA was reverse transcribed using random hexamers. It was immunoSEQ multiplex PCR that amplified TCR beta CDR3 across 54 Vbeta and 13 Jbeta. From the immunoSEQ multiplex PCR reads, TCRdb called clonotypes with MiXCR, one entry per CDR3 protein. Here the sample spans 300,000 or so distinct CDR3 sequences, about 90% being singletons. This clonotype was observed once. The antigen is not known. With 3 bases removed from V and 2 bases from J, the gap between germline ends came to 5 bases. This CDR3 spans 14 amino acids. Germline V lookup: CDR1 SGHTA, CDR2 FQGTGA. Sequencing targeted TCR beta in blood CD8+ and CD4+ T cells. TEMRA cells were FACS-enriched, while CD8+ and CD4+ T cells were negatively isolated.

Sequenced input: CD4+ T cells from PBMCs. This chain joins TRBV7-3 and TRBJ2-6; D remains unclear. This TCR came from a human donor with multiple sclerosis. The CDR3 coding sequence is TGTGCCAGCAGCTTTTGGCCTGGGGCCAACGTCCTGACTTTC. Protein product: CASSFWPGANVLTF.